The present T cell receptor beta chain was sequenced within a study of T cell responses to AZD1222 COVID-19 vaccine. This CDR3 is 14 amino acids long. Looked up from germline, CDR1 is SGHTA and CDR2 is FQGNSA. The V end was cut by 5 bases, the J end by 5 bases, with 13 bases between. Findings and limits, study-wide: Scientists sampled the repertoires only once the peak T cell response had passed.

Profiled with immunoSEQ multiplex PCR; TCRdb holds only in-frame clones, not every one. The data hold 130,000 or so clones, with roughly nine tenths observed a single time. This clone was detected once. Its cognate antigen is unknown. The specimen was peripheral blood, collected on day 0 of AZD1222 vaccination. The clonotype originates from an adult in good health. This chain joins TRBV7-2 and TRBJ1-5, with D tentatively TRBD1 (5 bases). DNA for the CDR3: TGTGCCAGCAGCCCCCGGGGCAGGGATCAGCCCCAGCATTTT. Translating it yields CASSPRGRDQPQHF.